The 8 T cell receptor beta chains listed next were all sequenced from one sample in a study of molecular identifiers for immune sequencing clone quantification. MiXCR, applied by TCRdb to the PCR reads, yields one record per CDR3 protein. In the table there are 490,000 or so distinct CDR3 sequences, around 21% of which are singletons. Sequenced sample: naive CD8+ T cells from blood, with Jurkat cell RNA spiked in. The subset was: FACS-sorted CD8+CD4-CCR7+CD45RA+ naive T cells. Receptors originate from a human donor in good health. Some libraries in this study had Jurkat cell RNA spiked in.

This clonotype occurred a few times. J is TRBJ1-1 and V is TRBV20-1, with D maybe TRBD1 (6 bases). Germline-derived CDR1 and CDR2 are DFQATT and SNEGSKA (reference sequence). The CDR3 sequence is 15 residues long. Trimming took 0 bases from V and 4 from J, leaving 15 bases between them. CDR3 protein: CSARDPGDWGTEAFF. The CDR3 nucleotides are TGCAGTGCTAGAGATCCAGGGGATTGGGGCACTGAAGCTTTCTTT.

This clonotype occurred a few times. The chain links TRBV18 to TRBJ2-3, with D hard to call. V lost 3 bases and J lost 5, with 18 bases in between. CDR3 length: 16 amino acids. CDR1 is KGHSH, CDR2 LQKENI, per germline. CDR3: CASSPPSLTLGDTQYF. DNA for the CDR3: TGTGCCAGCTCACCCCCGAGTCTCACCTTGGGAGATACGCAGTATTTT.

As for this clonotype: A much larger clone is a single base away; this may be a read error. V is TRBV19 and J is TRBJ1-1; TRBD1 is a possible D gene (5 bases). The CDR3 totals 17 residues. The germline gives CDR1 LNHDA, CDR2 SQIVND (reference sequence). The CDR3 is CASRGPDSAIMNTEASF. CDR3 nucleotide sequence: TGTGCCAGTAGGGGACCTGACAGCGCGATCATGAACACTGAAGCTTCCTTT.

This clonotype was detected many times. The chain carries TRBV7-9 and TRBJ2-7, with D tentatively TRBD1 (6 bases). The CDR3 loop spans 15 amino acids. Germline V gene lookup returns CDR1 SEHNR and CDR2 FQNEAQ (reference sequence). V dropped 5 bases and J dropped 5 bases, with 19 bases sitting between them. The CDR3 loop is CASSLGDRLVNEQYF. In DNA form, the CDR3 reads TGTGCCAGCAGCCTCGGAGACAGGCTTGTAAACGAGCAGTACTTC.

This rearrangement joins TRBV20-1 to TRBJ2-3, with TRBD2 matching over 9 bases. V was clipped by 1 base and J by 3 bases; unmatched bases: 11. Germline assignment: CDR1 DFQATT and CDR2 SNEGSKA (reference sequence). The CDR3 has 17 residues. The CDR3 reads CSARGGTSWSGTDTQYF. The CDR3, as DNA: TGCAGTGCTAGAGGAGGGACTAGCTGGAGTGGTACAGATACGCAGTATTTT.

Note on this clonotype: Being one base from a much bigger clone, this may be a read error. V and J are TRBV2 and TRBJ1-1; maybe TRBD1 (5 bases). V gave up 6 bases and J gave up 0 bases, with 11 bases separating them. The CDR3 sequence is 14 residues long. The germline CDR1 and CDR2 sequences are SNHLY and FYNNEI. CDR3 sequence: CASREGRVNTEAFF. The DNA of the CDR3 is TGTGCCAGCAGGGAGGGACGGGTGAACACTGAAGCTTTCTTT.

This clonotype was recorded many times. V usage is TRBV5-5 and J usage is TRBJ2-7, with D perhaps matching TRBD1 (7 bases). Germline assignment: CDR1 SGHKS and CDR2 YYEKEE (reference sequence). Trimming removed 0 bases at V and 4 bases at J, with 14 bases between. This CDR3 region has 15 residues. The CDR3 nucleotides read TGTGCCAGCAGCTTGGGGTCCCCAGGGGGGTACGAGCAGTACTTC. Encoded protein: CASSLGSPGGYEQYF.

The CDR3, as DNA: TGTGCCAGCAGCCCGGCCCCCACTAGCGGGGGGAACACAGATACGCAGTATTTT. It codes for CASSPAPTSGGNTDTQYF. The chain uses TRBV13 and TRBJ2-3, with 12 bases identical to TRBD2. J gave up 2 bases and V 5 bases, and 11 bases lay outside the gene matches. This CDR3 spans 18 amino acids. Per germline, CDR1 PRHDT and CDR2 FYEKMQ (reference sequence).